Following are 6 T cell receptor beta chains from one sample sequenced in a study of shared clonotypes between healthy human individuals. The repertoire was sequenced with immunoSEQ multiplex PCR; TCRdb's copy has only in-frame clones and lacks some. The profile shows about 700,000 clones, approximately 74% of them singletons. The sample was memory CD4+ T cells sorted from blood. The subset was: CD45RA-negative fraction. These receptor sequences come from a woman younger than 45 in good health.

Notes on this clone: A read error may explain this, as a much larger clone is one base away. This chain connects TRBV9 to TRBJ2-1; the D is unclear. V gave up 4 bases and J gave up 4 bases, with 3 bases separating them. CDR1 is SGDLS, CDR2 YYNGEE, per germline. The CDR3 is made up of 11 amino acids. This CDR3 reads CASSTYNEQFF. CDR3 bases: TGTGCCAGCAGCACATACAATGAGCAGTTCTTC.

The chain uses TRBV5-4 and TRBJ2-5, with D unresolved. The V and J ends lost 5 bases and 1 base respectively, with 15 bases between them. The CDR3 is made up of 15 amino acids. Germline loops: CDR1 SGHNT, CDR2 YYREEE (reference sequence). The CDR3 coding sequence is TGTGCCAGCAGAAACCCCCGAGGATCCCAAGAGACCCAGTACTTC. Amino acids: CASRNPRGSQETQYF.

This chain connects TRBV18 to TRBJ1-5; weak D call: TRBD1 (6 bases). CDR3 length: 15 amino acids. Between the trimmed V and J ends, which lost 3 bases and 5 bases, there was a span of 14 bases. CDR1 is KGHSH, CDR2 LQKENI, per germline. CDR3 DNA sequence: TGTGCCAGCTCACCGAGACAGGACGGTGATCAGCCCCAGCATTTT. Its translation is CASSPRQDGDQPQHF. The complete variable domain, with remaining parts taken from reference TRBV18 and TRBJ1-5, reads NAGVMQNPRHLVRRRGQEARLRCSPMKGHSHVYWYRQLPEEGLKFMVYLQKENIIDESGMPKERFSAEFPKEGPSILRIQQVVRGDSAAYFCASSPRQDGDQPQHFGDGTRLSIL.

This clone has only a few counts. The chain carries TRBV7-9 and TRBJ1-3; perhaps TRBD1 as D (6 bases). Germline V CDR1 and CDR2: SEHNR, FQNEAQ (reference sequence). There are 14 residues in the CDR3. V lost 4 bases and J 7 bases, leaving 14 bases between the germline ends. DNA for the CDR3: TGTGCCAGCAGCTCAGGCGGGGGCGAGAACACCATATATTTT. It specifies CASSSGGGENTIYF.

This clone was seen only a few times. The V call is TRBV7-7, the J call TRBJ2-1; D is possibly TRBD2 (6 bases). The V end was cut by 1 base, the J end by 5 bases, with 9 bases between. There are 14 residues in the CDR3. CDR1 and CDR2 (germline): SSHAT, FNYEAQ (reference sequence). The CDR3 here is CASSLGGVNNEQFF. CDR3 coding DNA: TGTGCCAGCAGCTTAGGGGGGGTGAACAATGAGCAGTTCTTC.

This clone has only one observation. In nucleotides, the CDR3 is TGTGCCAGCAGCTTTGGGAGACTATCCTACGAGCAGTACTTC. Its protein is CASSFGRLSYEQYF. The rearrangement joins TRBV5-6 to TRBJ2-7; D may be TRBD2 (5 bases). The V end lost 2 bases, the J end lost 1 base, and 10 bases lay between the germline ends. CDR1 SGHDT and CDR2 YYEEEE come from the germline V gene. The CDR3 contains 14 residues.